What follows are 20 T cell receptor beta chains derived from one specimen sequenced in a study of T cells in Graves' hyperthyroidism and ophthalmopathy. Researchers amplified the TCR beta CDR3 regions from RNA transcripts. First-round RT-PCR with HTBI primers amplified the TCR CDR3 region. TCRdb re-derived calls from the multiplex PCR reads in MiXCR, one entry per CDR3 protein. The table includes nearly 600,000 distinct CDR3 sequences, over 12% detected once. The specimen was blood. Receptors originate from a woman in her late teens or twenties with Graves' ophthalmopathy.

The chain recombines TRBV27 with TRBJ2-1; D not resolved. V gave up 5 bases and J gave up 6 bases, with 14 bases separating them. The CDR3 is 14 amino acids. From germline, CDR1 is MNHEY and CDR2 SMNVEV (reference sequence). CDR3 nucleotides: TGTGCCAGCAGTCTCACAGAATCGGGCAATGAGCAGTTCTTC. This codes for CASSLTESGNEQFF.

This clonotype was seen repeatedly, ten times or more. The chain is built from TRBV7-9 and TRBJ1-1; D gene ambiguous. Germline V CDR1 and CDR2: SEHNR, FQNEAQ (reference sequence). The CDR3 has 12 amino acids. V was pared by 6 bases and J by 2 bases, with 7 bases between. CDR3 in DNA: TGTGCCAGCAGAAGCCCTAACACTGAAGCTTTCTTT. Translated, it gives CASRSPNTEAFF. Variable domain in full (rest from reference TRBV7-9 and TRBJ1-1): DTGVSQNPRHKITKRGQNVTFRCDPISEHNRLYWYRQTLGQGPEFLTYFQNEAQLEKSRLLSDRFSAERPKGSFSTLEIQRTEQGDSAMYLCASRSPNTEAFFGQGTRLTVV.

The V call is TRBV20-1, the J call TRBJ2-1; 9 bases match TRBD2. V lost 3 bases to trimming and J lost 4 bases; unmatched junction nucleotides: 4. CDR1 and CDR2 from the germline V gene are DFQATT and SNEGSKA (reference sequence). This CDR3 has 14 residues. In DNA, the CDR3 is TGCAGTGCTAGTAGCGGGAGTGGTTACAATGAGCAGTTCTTC. It encodes CSASSGSGYNEQFF.

This clonotype was found many times. The rearrangement links TRBV6-2 or TRBV6-3 to TRBJ2-7; TRBD1 agrees at 10 bases. The germline V gene encodes CDR1 MNHEY and CDR2 SVGEGT. The junction had 11 bases not matched to a gene; V was cut back by 6 bases and J by 3 bases. The CDR3 is 16 residues long. The CDR3: CASRKPGQGHFYEQYF. CDR3 DNA sequence: TGTGCCAGCAGAAAACCGGGACAGGGGCACTTCTACGAGCAGTACTTC.

The chain combines TRBV29-1 with TRBJ2-7; D possibly corresponds to TRBD1 (5 bases). The CDR3 consists of 15 residues. V lost 4 bases to trimming and J lost 2 bases, with 18 bases between them. CDR1 and CDR2 from the germline V gene are SQVTM and ANQGSEA. CDR3 region: CSVVVGPPGTYEQYF. Written as DNA, the CDR3 is TGCAGCGTTGTGGTGGGTCCCCCAGGGACCTACGAGCAGTACTTC.

The chain links TRBV18 to TRBJ1-6, with D maybe TRBD1 (5 bases). Trimming left V 2 bases short and J 3 bases short, with 11 bases between. The CDR3 is 16 amino acids. The germline gives CDR1 KGHSH, CDR2 LQKENI. In DNA form, the CDR3 reads TGTGCCAGCTCACCAGAGGGGAGAGGCTATAATTCACCCCTCCACTTT. It specifies CASSPEGRGYNSPLHF. Using reference TRBV18 and TRBJ1-6 for the parts outside the CDR3, the full variable domain is NAGVMQNPRHLVRRRGQEARLRCSPMKGHSHVYWYRQLPEEGLKFMVYLQKENIIDESGMPKERFSAEFPKEGPSILRIQQVVRGDSAAYFCASSPEGRGYNSPLHFGNGTRLTVT.

Worth noting for this clonotype: A much more abundant neighbour one base away suggests this may be a read error. The chain carries TRBV7-2 and TRBJ2-7, with TRBD2 as a possible D gene (6 bases). Germline V lookup: CDR1 SGHTA, CDR2 FQGNSA. The germline V and J ends were trimmed by 4 bases and 4 bases, with 17 bases remaining between them. This CDR3 has 15 residues. CDR3 nucleotides: TGTGCCAGCAGCTGGACTATCGGTCTTAAGTACGAGCAGTACTTC. This translates into CASSWTIGLKYEQYF. The complete variable domain, with remaining parts taken from reference TRBV7-2 and TRBJ2-7, reads GAGVSQSPSNKVTEKGKDVELRCDPISGHTALYWYRQSLGQGLEFLIYFQGNSAPDKSGLPSDRFSAERTGGSVSTLTIQRTQQEDSAVYLCASSWTIGLKYEQYFGPGTRLTVT.

This clonotype was seen more than once but under ten times. The chain couples TRBV6-1 to TRBJ2-7; 11 bases map to TRBD2. Germline values: CDR1 MNHNS, CDR2 SASEGT. V lost 6 bases, J lost 3 bases, and 7 bases stayed unmatched. The CDR3 sequence is 15 residues long. The CDR3 DNA reads TGTGCCAGCAGAAAACTAGCGGGAGAGTTCTACGAGCAGTACTTC. Protein: CASRKLAGEFYEQYF.

Comment on this clonotype: A much larger clone sits a single nucleotide away, making a read error possible. This chain uses TRBV12-3 or TRBV12-4 with TRBJ2-1; D is unclear. This CDR3 is 12 amino acids long. Trimming removed 6 bases at V and 9 bases at J, with 12 bases between. The CDR3 sequence is CASSPVGIEQFF. Written as DNA, the CDR3 is TGTGCCAGCAGCCCAGTGGGTATTGAGCAGTTCTTC.

V usage is TRBV14 and J usage is TRBJ2-1, with D unresolved. V was clipped by 1 base and J by 7 bases, with 14 bases between them. From germline, CDR1 is SGHDN and CDR2 FVKESK. The CDR3 has 15 amino acids. The CDR3 region is CASSQVGRRQNEQFF. Here the CDR3 DNA reads TGTGCCAGCAGCCAAGTGGGAAGGCGGCAGAATGAGCAGTTCTTC. Using reference TRBV14 and TRBJ2-1 for the parts outside the CDR3, the full variable domain is EAGVTQFPSHSVIEKGQTVTLRCDPISGHDNLYWYRRVMGKEIKFLLHFVKESKQDESGMPNNRFLAERTGGTYSTLKVQPAELEDSGVYFCASSQVGRRQNEQFFGPGTRLTVL.

This clonotype has ten or more counts. The rearrangement links TRBV30 to TRBJ1-1; a weak D match, TRBD1 (6 bases). CDR1 and CDR2 (germline): GTSNPN, SVGIG (reference sequence). The CDR3 length is 14 residues. Trimming cost V 2 bases and J 6 bases, with 16 bases left between them. The CDR3 loop reads CAWSSGRGFPEAFF. As DNA, the CDR3 is TGTGCCTGGAGTAGCGGCAGGGGATTCCCTGAAGCTTTCTTT. Complete variable domain (other parts from reference TRBV30 and TRBJ1-1): SQTIHQWPATLVQPVGSPLSLECTVEGTSNPNLYWYRQAAGRGLQLLFYSVGIGQISSEVPQNLSASRPQDRQFILSSKKLLLSDSGFYLCAWSSGRGFPEAFFGQGTRLTVV.

The sample holds many counts of this clonotype. V gene TRBV20-1 combines with J gene TRBJ2-5; TRBD1 might be the D (5 bases). The germline gives CDR1 DFQATT, CDR2 SNEGSKA (reference sequence). This CDR3 spans 11 amino acids. V lost 5 bases and J 5 bases, leaving 9 bases between the germline ends. The CDR3 here is CSALRAETQYF. The CDR3, as DNA: TGCAGTGCTCTCAGGGCGGAGACCCAGTACTTC.

This clonotype was observed many times. V usage is TRBV7-9 and J usage is TRBJ2-1, with 8 positions matching TRBD1. Per the germline V gene, CDR1 is SEHNR and CDR2 is FQNEAQ (reference sequence). There are 16 residues in the CDR3. Trimming removed 2 bases from V and 3 bases from J; junction bases left unmatched: 6. DNA for the CDR3: TGTGCCAGCAGCTTAACCGGGACAGGTGACTACAATGAGCAGTTCTTC. Its protein is CASSLTGTGDYNEQFF.

This clonotype has more than one count but fewer than ten. This rearrangement joins TRBV12-3 or TRBV12-4 to TRBJ1-2; 9 bases are a match to TRBD1. The CDR3 spans 13 residues. The V segment lost 6 bases and the J segment 8 bases; nucleotides outside the gene matches: 7. The CDR3 sequence is CASSRTGVGGYTF. The CDR3 DNA is TGTGCCAGCAGCCGGACAGGGGTTGGAGGCTACACCTTC.

This clonotype appeared a few times. The chain links TRBV24-1 to TRBJ1-2; 8 nucleotides agree with TRBD1. The CDR3 sequence is 15 residues long. The germline V gene encodes CDR1 KGHDR and CDR2 SFDVKD. V shed 1 base, J shed 4 bases, and the junction held 4 bases outside the gene matches. The CDR3 reads CATSDLQGGVYGYTF. For the CDR3, the DNA is TGTGCCACCAGTGATTTACAGGGGGGTGTCTATGGCTACACCTTC.

This clonotype was counted many times. The chain is built from TRBV4-3 and TRBJ2-1; D gene unclear. The CDR3 has 16 residues. Germline assignment: CDR1 LGHNA and CDR2 YSLEER. The V end lost 0 bases, the J end lost 4 bases, and 13 bases lay between the germline ends. Here the CDR3 reads CASSQDPPGRYNEQFF. CDR3 sequence (DNA): TGCGCCAGCAGCCAAGATCCCCCCGGCAGGTACAATGAGCAGTTCTTC.

This clonotype was detected ten times or more. The chain employs TRBV2 and TRBJ1-5, with 7 bases matching TRBD1. This CDR3 is 13 amino acids long. Germline CDR1 SNHLY, CDR2 FYNNEI. V trimming: 4 bases; J trimming: 4 bases; junction bases outside the gene matches: 1. CDR3 residues: CASSGTGNQPQHF. The CDR3 DNA follows: TGTGCCAGCAGTGGGACAGGTAATCAGCCCCAGCATTTT.

In its sample, this clonotype was seen many times. The chain employs TRBV6-1 and TRBJ2-7, with 7 positions matching TRBD2. The CDR3 totals 11 residues. The germline gives CDR1 MNHNS, CDR2 SASEGT. V lost 8 bases, J lost 3 bases, and 1 base stayed unmatched. The CDR3 region is CASGGGYEQYF. Here the CDR3 DNA reads TGTGCCAGCGGGGGGGGCTACGAGCAGTACTTC.

This clonotype occurred many times. The chain combines TRBV2 with TRBJ2-2; 13 bases are shared with TRBD2. The germline V gene has CDR1 SNHLY and CDR2 FYNNEI. The V gene end was trimmed by 7 bases and the J gene end by 5 bases; junction bases not matched to a gene: 4. The CDR3 has 15 amino acids. CDR3 region: CASIGGLAGTGELFF. Written as DNA, the CDR3 is TGTGCCAGCATAGGGGGACTAGCGGGGACCGGGGAGCTGTTTTTT.

In nucleotides, the CDR3 is TGCGCCAGCAGCTTCGTCTCCGGGACAGGGGGCTTGAACACTGAAGCTTTCTTT. This gives the protein CASSFVSGTGGLNTEAFF. The chain links TRBV5-1 to TRBJ1-1, with 12 bases matching TRBD1. The V gene end was trimmed by 2 bases and the J gene end by 0 bases; junction bases not matched to a gene: 8. In germline, CDR1 is SGHRS, CDR2 YFSETQ. The CDR3 is 18 residues long.